The 20 T cell receptor beta chains in this list originate from one sample, sequenced in a study of blood T cells in healthy people across ages. A second PCR, run for about 7 to 11 cycles, used a sample-barcoded 5' primer plus a J-beta primer mix. TCRdb itself ran the 5' RACE reads through MiXCR, one entry per CDR3 protein. This table has hundreds of thousands of distinct CDR3 sequences, approximately 40% appearing once. The specimen sequenced was blood. These receptors were taken from an older man in good health.

This clonotype showed up just a few times. The rearrangement uses TRBV7-2 and TRBJ1-6; D is unresolved. The germline V and J ends were trimmed by 0 bases and 7 bases, with 7 bases remaining between them. This CDR3 comprises 14 residues. Germline loops: CDR1 SGHTA, CDR2 FQGNSA. DNA for the CDR3: TGTGCCAGCAGCTTAGCAGGACTGAATTCACCCCTCCACTTT. It specifies CASSLAGLNSPLHF. The variable domain in full, completed from reference TRBV7-2 and TRBJ1-6, reads GAGVSQSPSNKVTEKGKDVELRCDPISGHTALYWYRQSLGQGLEFLIYFQGNSAPDKSGLPSDRFSAERTGGSVSTLTIQRTQQEDSAVYLCASSLAGLNSPLHFGNGTRLTVT.

This clonotype was observed a handful of times. The rearrangement links TRBV2 to TRBJ2-3; possibly TRBD1 for D (6 bases). The CDR3 runs to 12 residues. Germline V CDR1 and CDR2: SNHLY, FYNNEI. V was cut by 5 bases and J by 6 bases, with 9 bases left in between. The CDR3 region has the DNA TGTGCCAGCAGTTCAGGGGTGGATACGCAGTATTTT. Translated, it gives CASSSGVDTQYF.

J is TRBJ2-7 and V is TRBV27; a weak D match, TRBD2 (6 bases). This CDR3 region has 14 residues. Trimming left V 2 bases short and J 6 bases short, with 14 bases between. Looked up from germline, CDR1 is MNHEY and CDR2 is SMNVEV (reference sequence). For the CDR3, the DNA is TGTGCCAGCAGTTTACGGGGGAGGCCGTCCGAGCAGTACTTC. Translating gives CASSLRGRPSEQYF.

This sequence joins TRBV13 and TRBJ2-1; D may be TRBD2 (6 bases). Germline V gene lookup returns CDR1 PRHDT and CDR2 FYEKMQ (reference sequence). V was shortened by 2 bases and J by 2 bases, with 10 bases between the two germline ends. This CDR3 has 15 amino acids. The CDR3 sequence: CASSLLRGTYNEQFF. The CDR3 DNA is TGTGCCAGCAGCTTATTACGCGGGACCTACAATGAGCAGTTCTTC. The whole variable domain, remainder taken from reference TRBV13 and TRBJ2-1, is AAGVIQSPRHLIKEKRETATLKCYPIPRHDTVYWYQQGPGQDPQFLISFYEKMQSDKGSIPDRFSAQQFSDYHSELNMSSLELGDSALYFCASSLLRGTYNEQFFGPGTRLTVL.

This clonotype was seen more than once but under ten times. The chain couples TRBV11-2 to TRBJ1-6; TRBD1 might be the D (6 bases). Germline values: CDR1 SGHAT, CDR2 FQNNGV. The CDR3 loop spans 15 amino acids. Deletions cut 3 bases from V and 4 bases from J, with 10 bases between. The CDR3 protein is CASSFRTAYNSPLHF. The CDR3 DNA is TGTGCCAGCAGCTTTCGGACAGCTTATAATTCACCCCTCCACTTT.

The table lists this clonotype with a few counts. V is TRBV20-1 and J is TRBJ1-2; the match to TRBD1 covers 8 bases. V shed 1 base, J shed 2 bases, and the junction held 9 bases outside the gene matches. The CDR3 has 16 residues. Germline CDR1 and CDR2: DFQATT and SNEGSKA (reference sequence). This CDR3 is CSARGTGQGKNYGYTF. The CDR3 bases are TGCAGTGCTAGAGGGACCGGACAGGGTAAAAACTATGGCTACACCTTC.

This clonotype was counted many times. The V gene is TRBV7-2, the J gene TRBJ2-7; no firm D call. The germline gives CDR1 SGHTA, CDR2 FQGNSA. The V end lost 0 bases, the J end lost 2 bases, and 14 bases lay between the germline ends. The CDR3 loop spans 16 amino acids. The DNA of the CDR3 is TGTGCCAGCAGCTTAGCGGGCAGACAACCCACCTACGAGCAGTACTTC. This translates into CASSLAGRQPTYEQYF.

J is TRBJ1-1 and V is TRBV2; D ambiguous. The CDR3 extends over 16 amino acids. Germline V gene data show CDR1 as SNHLY and CDR2 as FYNNEI. Trimming took off 0 bases at V and 7 bases at J, with 18 bases between the two ends. The DNA of the CDR3 is TGTGCCAGCAGTGAAGCTCCGTTAACCGGGATATATGAAGCTTTCTTT. It encodes CASSEAPLTGIYEAFF.

A few counts support this clonotype. This chain connects TRBV15 to TRBJ1-5; D unresolved. Trimming shortened V by 5 bases and J by 9 bases, and 14 bases separated the two germline ends. Germline-derived CDR1 and CDR2 are LNHNV and YYDKDF (reference sequence). The CDR3 loop spans 13 amino acids. CDR3 in DNA: TGTGCCACCAGCCACCCGAGAAGAGGGCCCCAGCATTTT. Translating it yields CATSHPRRGPQHF.

The rearrangement links TRBV6-6 to TRBJ1-5; D ambiguous. The CDR3 loop spans 12 amino acids. CDR1 MNHNY and CDR2 SVGAGI come from the germline V gene (reference sequence). With 7 bases removed from V and 8 bases from J, the gap between germline ends came to 12 bases. CDR3 residues: CASKFREEPQHF. The CDR3 DNA reads as TGTGCCAGCAAGTTTCGAGAGGAGCCCCAGCATTTT.

The gene calls are TRBV20-1 and TRBJ1-1; 8 bases are a match to TRBD1. This CDR3 is 13 amino acids long. The V gene end was trimmed by 5 bases and the J gene end by 6 bases; junction bases not matched to a gene: 8. CDR1 and CDR2 (germline): DFQATT, SNEGSKA (reference sequence). This CDR3 is CSAHRMTGAEAFF. DNA of the CDR3: TGCAGTGCTCACCGCATGACAGGGGCTGAAGCTTTCTTT.

This clonotype was picked up one time. The rearrangement uses TRBV27 and TRBJ1-3, with 8 bases fitting TRBD1. Germline CDR1 MNHEY, CDR2 SMNVEV (reference sequence). The V segment lost 6 bases and the J segment 0 bases; nucleotides outside the gene matches: 4. The CDR3 has 15 residues. CDR3 residues: CASRRDRSSGNTIYF. The CDR3 DNA reads as TGTGCCAGCAGGAGGGACAGGAGCTCTGGAAACACCATATATTTT.

The J gene is TRBJ2-3, the V gene TRBV27, with D possibly being TRBD1 (5 bases). CDR1 and CDR2 (germline): MNHEY, SMNVEV (reference sequence). Trimming stripped 5 bases from V and 2 bases from J, with 11 bases between. This CDR3 is 14 amino acids long. CDR3 residues: CASSRAGNTDTQYF. The CDR3 bases are TGTGCCAGCAGTCGAGCAGGGAACACAGATACGCAGTATTTT.

As concerns this clonotype: With a much larger clone just one base away, this may be a read error. CDR3 sequence reads: CASSRELVDTQYF. CDR3 nucleotide sequence: TGCGCCAGCAGCCGAGAACTAGTTGATACGCAGTATTTT. V is TRBV4-1 and J is TRBJ2-3; possibly TRBD2 for D (5 bases). The V gene lost 4 bases and the J gene lost 6 bases, with 11 bases spanning the gap. CDR1 is MGHRA, CDR2 YSYEKL, per germline. The CDR3 covers 13 residues.

This clonotype has just a few counts. The rearrangement uses TRBV12-3 or TRBV12-4 and TRBJ2-5; 7 nucleotides align to TRBD1. The ends lost 6 bases at V and 1 base at J; junction bases unmatched: 8. The length of the CDR3 is 15 residues. CDR3 amino acids: CASRPTGQLQETQYF. The CDR3 DNA is TGTGCCAGCAGACCCACGGGACAGCTCCAAGAGACCCAGTACTTC.

This clonotype has more than one count but fewer than ten. The chain's CDR3 is CASRVQGTSYNEQFF. As DNA, the CDR3 is TGTGCCAGCAGGGTACAGGGGACTTCCTACAATGAGCAGTTCTTC. The chain joins TRBV3-1 to TRBJ2-1, with D perhaps matching TRBD1 (7 bases). The CDR3 loop spans 15 amino acids. Germline loops: CDR1 LGHDT, CDR2 YNNKEL (reference sequence). Trimming took 6 bases from V and 1 from J, leaving 13 bases between them.

Worth noting for this clonotype: A read error is possible here, since a much larger clone lies one base away. The chain links TRBV15 to TRBJ2-4; no reliable D call. In germline, CDR1 is LNHNV, CDR2 YYDKDF (reference sequence). CDR3 length: 14 amino acids. Trimming removed 3 bases from V and 8 bases from J, with 14 bases in between. The CDR3 sequence is CATSRRVDGDIQYF. The CDR3 DNA reads TGTGCCACCAGCAGGCGAGTAGACGGAGACATTCAGTACTTC.

The rearrangement joins TRBV29-1 to TRBJ1-4, with 8 bases matching TRBD1. Germline lookup yields CDR1 SQVTM and CDR2 ANQGSEA. V trimming: 6 bases; J trimming: 6 bases; junction bases outside the gene matches: 15. This CDR3 is built from 16 residues. In DNA form, the CDR3 reads TGCAGCGTGGGGGGCAGGGGGCGTTTCGGGGATGAAAAACTGTTTTTT. This translates into CSVGGRGRFGDEKLFF.

The V call is TRBV21-1, the J call TRBJ2-5; the table's D call of TRBD1 was not tested on the DNA. TRBV21-1 is labeled a pseudogene. The CDR3 has 16 residues. CDR3: CASIHEGRKYQETQYF. Here the CDR3 DNA reads TGTGCCAGCATTCACGAGGGACGCAAATATCAAGAGACCCAGTACTTC.

The chain carries TRBV28 and TRBJ1-2; the D is unclear. Between the trimmed V and J ends, which lost 5 bases and 8 bases, there was a span of 12 bases. Germline values: CDR1 MDHEN, CDR2 SYDVKM. CDR3 length: 12 residues. The chain's CDR3 is CASSPYSVGYTF. The CDR3 coding sequence is TGTGCCAGCAGTCCCTACTCAGTAGGCTACACCTTC.